Shown below are 9 T cell receptor beta chains from a single sample sequenced in a study of cytomegalovirus exposure and HLA in healthy donors (dated by TCRdb to between 2016 and 2019). Libraries were prepared through the immunoSEQ multiplex PCR assay. For the multiplex PCR, a mixture combining 60 forward primers for TCR Vbeta segments and 13 reverse primers for TCR Jbeta segments was used. TCRdb obtained this table from immuneACCESS and retained in-frame rearrangements with V and J assigned. These tables miss some clones; where compared with another copy, unresolved V genes account for less than half of the shortfall, and the remainder is unexplained. The sample yields over 200,000 clones; roughly 91% were counted once. Of the sample, 1% falls within the top ten clones. Specimen: PBMCs. The receptors here all came from a woman aged 18 to 35 in good health and CMV-seronegative.

V gene TRBV5-6 combines with J gene TRBJ2-7, with D tentatively TRBD1 (5 bases). There are 14 residues in the CDR3. The germline V and J ends were trimmed by 4 bases and 1 base, with 12 bases remaining between them. The germline gives CDR1 SGHDT, CDR2 YYEEEE. The CDR3 region has the DNA TGTGCCAGCAGCACTCGACAGCAATCCTACGAGCAGTACTTC. This translates into CASSTRQQSYEQYF. The variable domain in full, completed from reference TRBV5-6 and TRBJ2-7, reads DAGVTQSPTHLIKTRGQQVTLRCSPKSGHDTVSWYQQALGQGPQFIFQYYEEEERQRGNFPDRFSGHQFPNYSSELNVNALLLGDSALYLCASSTRQQSYEQYFGPGTRLTVT.

In its sample, this clone was seen a few times. This chain connects TRBV27 to TRBJ2-3, with D possibly matching TRBD2 (6 bases). Trimming left V 3 bases short and J 5 bases short, with 24 bases between. The germline CDR1 and CDR2 sequences are MNHEY and SMNVEV (reference sequence). There are 18 residues in the CDR3. CDR3 nucleotides: TGTGCCAGCAGTTTCGCCCAGGAGGGCCTACCCCGTGGAGATACGCAGTATTTT. This translates into CASSFAQEGLPRGDTQYF.

CDR3 sequence reads: CASSQTGTGGPLWGYTF. In DNA, the CDR3 is TGCGCCAGCAGCCAAACCGGGACAGGGGGACCTTTGTGGGGCTACACCTTC. The gene calls are TRBV4-1 and TRBJ1-2, with TRBD1 matching 11 bases. With V trimmed by 2 bases and J by 8 bases, 13 bases remained unmatched. CDR1 is MGHRA, CDR2 YSYEKL, per germline. This CDR3 contains 17 residues.

The genes are TRBV5-4 and TRBJ2-2, with 8 bases matching TRBD1. The V segment lost 4 bases and the J segment 1 base; nucleotides outside the gene matches: 6. This CDR3 is 16 amino acids long. Germline CDR1 and CDR2: SGHNT and YYREEE (reference sequence). CDR3 in amino acids: CASSQTGTGNTGELFF. CDR3 coding DNA: TGTGCCAGCAGCCAGACCGGGACAGGGAACACCGGGGAGCTGTTTTTT.

This clone was seen only once. This chain uses TRBV19 with TRBJ1-5, with D tentatively TRBD1 (5 bases). The germline gives CDR1 LNHDA, CDR2 SQIVND (reference sequence). The CDR3 is 15 amino acids. V lost 3 bases to trimming and J lost 0 bases, with 9 bases between them. CDR3 sequence reads: CASSIDRSSNQPQHF. CDR3 coding DNA: TGTGCCAGTAGTATTGACAGATCTAGCAATCAGCCCCAGCATTTT.

The genes are TRBV2 and TRBJ2-1; 14 bases line up with TRBD2. With V trimmed by 3 bases and J by 0 bases, 7 bases remained unmatched. CDR3 length equals 19 residues. The germline V gene encodes CDR1 SNHLY and CDR2 FYNNEI. In DNA, the CDR3 is TGTGCCAGCAGTGACGGACTAGCGGGAGGACAACCCTCCTACAATGAGCAGTTCTTC. Translation: CASSDGLAGGQPSYNEQFF.

The genes are TRBV7-2 and TRBJ2-7; 10 bases are shared with TRBD2. V dropped 5 bases and J dropped 3; count of bases not matched to a gene: 10. Per the germline V gene, CDR1 is SGHTA and CDR2 is FQGNSA. CDR3 size: 16 residues. The CDR3 protein is CASSEWRAGGLYEQYF. The CDR3 region has the DNA TGTGCCAGCAGCGAATGGAGAGCGGGGGGGCTCTACGAGCAGTACTTC. Full variable domain (outside the CDR3, taken from reference TRBV7-2 and TRBJ2-7): GAGVSQSPSNKVTEKGKDVELRCDPISGHTALYWYRQSLGQGLEFLIYFQGNSAPDKSGLPSDRFSAERTGGSVSTLTIQRTQQEDSAVYLCASSEWRAGGLYEQYFGPGTRLTVT.

The table lists this clone with a count of one. CDR3 sequence: CASSRWGQQYEQYF. The CDR3 DNA reads as TGTGCCAGCAGCCGGTGGGGACAGCAGTACGAGCAGTACTTC. The rearrangement uses TRBV5-4 and TRBJ2-7, with 7 bases matching TRBD1. V trimming: 4 bases; J trimming: 4 bases; junction bases outside the gene matches: 8. The CDR3 length is 14 residues. CDR1 SGHNT and CDR2 YYREEE come from the germline V gene (reference sequence).

The CDR3 loop is CASTRGRYNEQFF. For the CDR3, the DNA is TGTGCCAGCACGAGGGGGCGTTACAATGAGCAGTTCTTC. The chain has TRBV27 and TRBJ2-1; 7 bases match TRBD1. The CDR3 runs to 13 residues. Looked up from germline, CDR1 is MNHEY and CDR2 is SMNVEV (reference sequence). V lost 7 bases to trimming and J lost 4 bases; unmatched junction nucleotides: 4.